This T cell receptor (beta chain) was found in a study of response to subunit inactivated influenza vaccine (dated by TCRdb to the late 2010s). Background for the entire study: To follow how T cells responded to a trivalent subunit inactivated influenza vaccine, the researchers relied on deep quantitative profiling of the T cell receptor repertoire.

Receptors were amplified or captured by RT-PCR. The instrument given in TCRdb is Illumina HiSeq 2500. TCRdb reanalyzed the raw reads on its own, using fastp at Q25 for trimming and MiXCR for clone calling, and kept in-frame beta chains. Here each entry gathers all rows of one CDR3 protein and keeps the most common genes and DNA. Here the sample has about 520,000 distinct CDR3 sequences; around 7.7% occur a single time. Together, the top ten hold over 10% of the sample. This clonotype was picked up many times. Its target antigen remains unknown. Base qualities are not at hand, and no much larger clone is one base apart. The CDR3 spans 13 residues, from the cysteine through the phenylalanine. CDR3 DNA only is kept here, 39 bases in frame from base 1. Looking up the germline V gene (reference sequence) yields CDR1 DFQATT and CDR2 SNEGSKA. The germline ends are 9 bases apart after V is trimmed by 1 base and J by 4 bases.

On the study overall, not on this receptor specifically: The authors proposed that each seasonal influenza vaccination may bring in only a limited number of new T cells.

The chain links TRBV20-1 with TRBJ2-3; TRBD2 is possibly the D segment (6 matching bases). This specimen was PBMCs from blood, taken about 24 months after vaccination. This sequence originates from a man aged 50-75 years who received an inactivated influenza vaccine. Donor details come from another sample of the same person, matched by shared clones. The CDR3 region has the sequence CSARGGVPDTQYF. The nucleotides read TGCAGTGCTAGAGGCGGGGTGCCAGATACGCAGTATTTT.